This T cell receptor beta chain was identified during a study of T cell repertoires in cytomegalovirus infection. Study-level findings and limits: The study found HLA-C-restricted CMV-specific TCR beta clonotypes dominating the ex vivo response.

The CDR3 extends over 14 amino acids. Germline V lookup: CDR1 ENHRY, CDR2 SYGVKD. With 3 bases clipped from V and 2 bases from J, the junction kept 4 bases outside the gene matches. MiXCR was run by TCRdb on the reads, yielding one entry per CDR3 protein. Here the sample spans 500,000 to 600,000 distinct CDR3 sequences, 16% being singletons. There are a few counts of this clonotype. Antigen specificity is unknown. The sequence came from a human donor in good health (CMV status not recorded). Some clones in this sample may be carry-over from other donors' samples. What was sequenced was CD8+ T cells from PBMCs. J is TRBJ2-7 and V is TRBV10-3; 7 positions match TRBD1. The CDR3 is CAISEQGFAYEQYF. Here the CDR3 DNA reads TGTGCCATCAGTGAACAGGGGTTTGCCTACGAGCAGTACTTC.